This TCR beta chain was profiled in a study of blood T cell repertoires in COVID-19. Under the authors' procedure: Estimates of nucleated cell counts were drawn from the amplification of reference gene primers. Sequencing used immunoSEQ multiplex PCR; TCRdb keeps in-frame clones, though not all of them. That table furnishes V, J and clone size, whereas the DNA furnished D and trimming. This table has about 400,000 clones, about nine tenths appearing once. Germline CDR1 SGHRS, CDR2 YFSETQ. Trimming cost V 0 bases and J 7 bases, with 11 bases left between them. The CDR3 has 15 amino acids. The clonotype comes from a woman aged 30 to 39 with active or convalescent COVID-19. The chain carries TRBV5-1 and TRBJ1-6; no clear D gene. The sample taken for sequencing was peripheral blood. The CDR3: CASSLAFTRNSPLHF. The CDR3, as DNA: TGCGCCAGCAGCTTGGCCTTTACGAGAAATTCACCCCTCCACTTT.